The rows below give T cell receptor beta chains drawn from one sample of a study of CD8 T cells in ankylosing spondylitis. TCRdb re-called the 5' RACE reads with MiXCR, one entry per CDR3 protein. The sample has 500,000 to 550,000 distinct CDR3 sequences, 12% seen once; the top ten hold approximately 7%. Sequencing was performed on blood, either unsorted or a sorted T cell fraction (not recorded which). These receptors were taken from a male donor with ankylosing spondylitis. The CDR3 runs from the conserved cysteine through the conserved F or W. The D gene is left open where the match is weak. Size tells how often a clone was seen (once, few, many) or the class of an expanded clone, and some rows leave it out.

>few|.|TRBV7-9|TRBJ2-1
CASSLGKDYNEQFF
TGTGCCAGCAGCTTAGGAAAGGACTACAATGAGCAGTTCTTC
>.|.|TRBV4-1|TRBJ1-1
CASSQGKAGETRVNTEAFF
TGCGCCAGCAGCCAAGGGAAGGCAGGGGAGACCAGGGTGAACACTGAAGCTTTCTTT
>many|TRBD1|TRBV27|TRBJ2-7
CASSLGTGYEQYF
TGTGCCAGCAGTTTAGGGACAGGGTACGAGCAGTACTTC
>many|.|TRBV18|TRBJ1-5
CASSPPGGQPQHF
TGTGCCAGCTCACCTCCGGGAGGTCAGCCCCAGCATTTT
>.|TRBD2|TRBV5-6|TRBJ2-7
CASSLEGLAGIEQYF
TGTGCCAGCAGCTTGGAGGGACTAGCGGGAATCGAGCAGTACTTC
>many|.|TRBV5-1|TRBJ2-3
CASNLENSAQYF
TGCGCCAGCAATCTGGAGAACAGTGCGCAGTATTTT
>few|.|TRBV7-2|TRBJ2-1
CASTPAGTTNEQFF
TGTGCCAGCACCCCAGCCGGGACCACCAATGAGCAGTTCTTC
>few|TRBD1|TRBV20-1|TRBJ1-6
CSATGTGYNSPLHF
TGCAGTGCTACCGGGACAGGATATAATTCACCCCTCCACTTT
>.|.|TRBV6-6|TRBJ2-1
CASSPTGRGEQFF
TGTGCCAGCAGTCCGACAGGGAGGGGTGAGCAGTTCTTC
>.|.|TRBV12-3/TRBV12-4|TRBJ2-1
CASSFLSAYNEQFF
TGTGCCAGCAGTTTCCTTTCAGCGTACAATGAGCAGTTCTTC
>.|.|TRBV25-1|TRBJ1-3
CASSGGLGNTIYF
TGTGCCAGCAGTGGGGGACTTGGGAACACCATATATTTT
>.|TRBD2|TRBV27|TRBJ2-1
CASRLAGGDLEQFF
TGTGCCAGCAGATTAGCGGGAGGAGATTTGGAGCAGTTCTTC
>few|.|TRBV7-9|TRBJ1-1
CASSWSAGGTEAFF
TGTGCCAGCAGCTGGTCCGCGGGGGGCACTGAAGCTTTCTTT
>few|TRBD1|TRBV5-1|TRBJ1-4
CASSLDRQGQNEKLFF
TGCGCCAGCAGCTTGGATCGACAGGGCCAAAATGAAAAACTGTTTTTT
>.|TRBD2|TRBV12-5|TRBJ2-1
CASGLLAGADEQFF
TGTGCTAGTGGTTTGTTAGCGGGAGCGGATGAGCAGTTCTTC
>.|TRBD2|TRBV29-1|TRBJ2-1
CSVEGLRASGVYNEQFF
TGCAGCGTTGAAGGGCTGCGGGCTAGCGGAGTCTACAATGAGCAGTTCTTC
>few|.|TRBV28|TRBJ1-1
CASSLPGQVTEAFF
TGTGCCAGCAGTTTACCTGGACAAGTCACTGAAGCTTTCTTT
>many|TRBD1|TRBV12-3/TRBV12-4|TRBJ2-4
CASSFSPGQGENIQYF
TGTGCCAGCAGTTTTTCCCCCGGACAGGGTGAAAACATTCAGTACTTC
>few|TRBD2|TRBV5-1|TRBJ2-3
CASSSGAGGSTSTDTQYF
TGCGCCAGCAGCTCCGGAGCGGGAGGGTCCACTAGCACAGATACGCAGTATTTT
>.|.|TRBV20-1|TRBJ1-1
CSAALIGRNTEAFF
TGCAGTGCTGCATTAATTGGGAGGAACACTGAAGCTTTCTTT
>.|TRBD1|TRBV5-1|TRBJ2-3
CASSIAGGTVTQYF
TGCGCCAGCAGCATAGCAGGGGGAACCGTTACGCAGTATTTT
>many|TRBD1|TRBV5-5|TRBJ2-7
CASRKAGTGVREQYF
TGTGCCAGCAGAAAAGCCGGGACAGGGGTTCGCGAGCAGTACTTC
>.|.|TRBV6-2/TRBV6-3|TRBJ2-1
CASSYSGSYNEQFF
TGTGCCAGCAGTTACTCAGGTTCGTACAATGAGCAGTTCTTC
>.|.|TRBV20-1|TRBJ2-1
CSGEGGPYNEQFF
TGCAGTGGAGAGGGAGGACCTTACAATGAGCAGTTCTTC
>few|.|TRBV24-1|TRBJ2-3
CATSDLSNTDTQYF
TGTGCCACCAGTGATTTATCCAACACAGATACGCAGTATTTT
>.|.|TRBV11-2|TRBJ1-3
CASSPHAGSGNTIYF
TGTGCCAGCAGCCCACACGCCGGCTCTGGAAACACCATATATTTT
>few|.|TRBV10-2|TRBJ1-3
CASSETVGNTIYF
TGCGCCAGCAGTGAGACAGTCGGAAACACCATATATTTT
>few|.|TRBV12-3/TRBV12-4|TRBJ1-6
CASSSESSYNSPLHF
TGTGCCAGCAGCAGTGAGAGCTCCTATAATTCACCCCTCCACTTT
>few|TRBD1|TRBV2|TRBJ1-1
CASRIAGTANTEAFF
TGTGCCAGCAGAATTGCCGGGACAGCGAACACTGAAGCTTTCTTT
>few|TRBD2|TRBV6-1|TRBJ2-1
CATRGGDPYNEQFF
TGTGCCACTCGGGGGGGGGACCCTTACAATGAGCAGTTCTTC
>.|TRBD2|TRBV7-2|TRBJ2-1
CASSTRGSGDLNEQFF
TGTGCCAGCAGCACCCGCGGTAGCGGGGACTTAAATGAGCAGTTCTTC
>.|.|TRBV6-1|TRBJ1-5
CASRRGQQGYQPQHF
TGTGCCAGCAGGAGGGGCCAGCAGGGTTATCAGCCCCAGCATTTT
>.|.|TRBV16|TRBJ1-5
CASSHSGSGRADSNQPQHF
TGTGCCAGCAGCCATTCCGGGTCAGGCAGGGCCGATAGCAATCAGCCCCAGCATTTT
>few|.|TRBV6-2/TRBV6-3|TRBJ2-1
CASRDINEQFF
TGTGCCAGCAGGGACATCAATGAGCAGTTCTTC
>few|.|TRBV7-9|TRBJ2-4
CASSFATGYIQYF
TGTGCCAGCAGCTTCGCGACAGGTTACATTCAGTACTTC
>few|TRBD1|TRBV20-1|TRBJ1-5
CSARAFRDSSNQPQHF
TGCAGTGCTAGAGCCTTCCGGGACAGTTCTAATCAGCCCCAGCATTTT
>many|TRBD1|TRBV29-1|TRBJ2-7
CSAGTGVHEQYF
TGCAGCGCCGGGACAGGGGTCCACGAGCAGTACTTC
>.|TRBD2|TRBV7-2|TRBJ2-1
CASSPRIAGGPSVF
TGTGCCAGCAGCCCCAGAATAGCGGGAGGGCCTTCGGTCTTC
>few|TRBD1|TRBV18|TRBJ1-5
CASSPAPGGGQPQHF
TGTGCCAGCTCACCAGCCCCAGGGGGCGGGCAGCCCCAGCATTTT
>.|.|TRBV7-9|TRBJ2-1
CASSSLLEWFF
TGTGCCAGCAGCTCTTTACTAGAATGGTTCTTC
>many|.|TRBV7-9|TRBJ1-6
CASSLVPLSSYNSPLHF
TGTGCCAGCAGCTTAGTTCCGTTGAGCTCCTATAATTCACCCCTCCACTTT
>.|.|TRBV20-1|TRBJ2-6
CSATQQGRSGANVLTF
TGCAGTGCTACCCAACAGGGGAGGAGTGGGGCCAACGTCCTGACTTTC
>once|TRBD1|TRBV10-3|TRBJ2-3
CAISGSAPDRGHSTDTQYF
TGTGCCATCAGTGGGTCCGCCCCAGACAGGGGGCATAGCACAGATACGCAGTATTTT